This T cell receptor (beta chain) is drawn from a study of CD8 T cells in ankylosing spondylitis. This clonotype was detected only a few times. Its antigen remains unknown. One entry per CDR3 protein, called by TCRdb with MiXCR from the 5' RACE reads. The top ten clones hold approximately 2% of a sample with around 75,000 distinct CDR3 sequences, approximately 5.3% of them seen once. Germline-derived CDR1 and CDR2 are DFQATT and SNEGSKA (reference sequence). V was pared by 5 bases and J by 6 bases, with 10 bases of the junction left unmatched. The CDR3 extends over 14 amino acids. Study-level results: Some of the motif variants had earlier been found in reactive arthritis patients' fluid and blood. Clones linked to disease were reported to show significant enrichment in matched ankylosing spondylitis synovial fluid. The authors found the disease-linked clones to be CD8+ and relatively rare in peripheral blood. Seemingly characteristic of ankylosing spondylitis blood was a TCR beta motif consisting of 7 or 8 highly homologous variants.

Sample: blood, either unsorted or a sorted T cell fraction (not recorded which). V gene TRBV20-1 combines with J gene TRBJ2-1, with 7 bases aligning to TRBD1. This receptor was identified in a male donor with ankylosing spondylitis or in good health (not recorded which). CDR3 DNA: TGCAGTGCTCCTAAGGGGGCAGGGGTCAATGAGCAGTTCTTC. Protein sequence: CSAPKGAGVNEQFF.